The clone carrying this T cell receptor (beta chain) was seen a few times. Its antigen is as yet unknown. During its preparation, the TCRbeta library received unique molecular identifiers. Using its own MiXCR run on the PCR reads, TCRdb lists one record per CDR3 protein. The sample shows 250,000 to 300,000 distinct CDR3 sequences, roughly 11% of them seen only once. This sample is part of a study of T-cell reconstitution after alpha-beta-depleted transplantation in children. Findings of the study overall: One year after transplant, T-cell counts and diversity came mostly from newly produced T cells. After transplant, at about two months, alpha-beta T cells were reportedly derived from several hundred expanded graft clones. Elevated TCRbeta diversity at day 60 was traced, in some patients, to surviving recipient T cells and thymic progenitors.

The CDR3 totals 15 residues. Trimming at V came to 6 bases and at J to 5 bases, leaving 11 bases not matched to a gene. Per the germline V gene, CDR1 is LNHDA and CDR2 is SQIVND (reference sequence). The material was peripheral blood, obtained 180 days after TCRalphabeta/CD19-depleted stem cell transplant. This clonotype was sampled from a male patient aged 2 to 10 who had a stem cell transplant for chronic granulomatous disease, so the T cells may come from the graft donor. The V gene is TRBV19, the J gene TRBJ2-5; 8 bases are shared with TRBD1. In nucleotides, the CDR3 is TGTGCCAGTAGCAGACAGGGGCCATCGAGGGAGACCCAGTACTTC. This encodes CASSRQGPSRETQYF.